This T cell receptor beta chain was observed in a study of blood T cell repertoires in COVID-19. V trimming: 4 bases; J trimming: 8 bases; junction bases outside the gene matches: 7. Germline CDR1 reads GTSNPN; CDR2 reads SVGIG (reference sequence). The CDR3 spans 14 residues. Per the study methods: Estimation of nucleated cell counts relied on the amplification of reference gene primers. Some clones are missing from TCRdb's copy, which holds only in-frame ones; the method was immunoSEQ multiplex PCR. That table is the source of V, J and clone size, and D and trimming were worked out from the DNA. This sample has more than 250,000 clones; approximately 83% occur once, and the top ten carry under 2.5%. Recruitment covered 20 to 25 US areas and drew participants whose ages spanned roughly 18 to 89 years. Either two negative PCRs, clearance, or symptom resolution qualified Cohort 3 donors as recovered.

The V gene is TRBV30, the J gene TRBJ1-4; 10 bases align to TRBD1. The sequence was obtained from a young man who had recovered from COVID-19. The sequencing sample was made of PBMCs or T cells enriched from blood (not recorded which). CDR3 bases: TGTGCCTGGACTCCCGGGACAGGGGTAGAAAAACTGTTTTTT. Encoded protein: CAWTPGTGVEKLFF.